The 8 T cell receptor beta chains below were found in one sample sequenced in a study of CXCR3-negative and CXCR3-positive naive CD8 T cells. The libraries of TRB cDNA were constructed through 5' RACE using UMI labels. TCRdb reprocessed the 5' RACE reads, with one entry per CDR3 protein and no DNA. The table for this sample gives several thousand distinct CDR3 sequences. The sequenced sample consisted of naive CXCR3- CD8+ T cells from blood. Regarding subset: CD45RO-CCR7+CD27+CD95- naive CD8+ T cells lacking CXCR3 (TNR3-). The source of these receptors is a human donor in good health. Some clones in this sample may be carry-over from other donors' samples.

The V and J genes are TRBV27 and TRBJ2-7; TCRdb selects TRBD2, and the lack of DNA leaves this call unchecked. The V gene's germline CDR1 is MNHEY and CDR2 SMNVEV (reference sequence). This CDR3 spans 17 amino acids. The CDR3 protein is CASSLTSGSSFGYEQYF.

The chain employs TRBV25-1 and TRBJ1-6. The CDR3 contains 15 residues. Germline CDR1 and CDR2: MGHDK and SYGVNS. This CDR3 is CASSPPRGLDSPLHF.

By frequency, this clonotype is medium-sized (0.01 to 0.1%). This CDR3 reads CASSPERGEGTDTQYF. This sequence joins TRBV5-5 and TRBJ2-3; TCRdb's D call, TRBD1, is unchecked because there is no DNA. In germline, CDR1 is SGHKS, CDR2 YYEKEE (reference sequence). This CDR3 has 16 amino acids. Full variable domain (missing parts from reference TRBV5-5 and TRBJ2-3): DAGVTQSPTHLIKTRGQQVTLRCSPISGHKSVSWYQQVLGQGPQFIFQYYEKEERGRGNFPDRFSARQFPNYSSELNVNALLLGDSALYLCASSPERGEGTDTQYFGPGTRLTVL.

This clonotype is called medium-sized (0.01 to 0.1%) based on its frequency. The chain links TRBV7-2 to TRBJ2-5; the D call from TCRdb, TRBD2, cannot be confirmed without DNA. This CDR3 comprises 17 residues. Per the germline V gene, CDR1 is SGHTA and CDR2 is FQGNSA. The chain's CDR3 is CASSLVSAEDFWGTQYF.

CDR3 in amino acids: CASSPRSGTESTEAFF. J is TRBJ1-1 and V is TRBV18; without DNA, the TCRdb call of TRBD1 cannot be checked. Germline CDR1 and CDR2: KGHSH and LQKENI. This CDR3 region has 16 residues. Filled out from reference TRBV18 and TRBJ1-1, the complete variable domain reads NAGVMQNPRHLVRRRGQEARLRCSPMKGHSHVYWYRQLPEEGLKFMVYLQKENIIDESGMPKERFSAEFPKEGPSILRIQQVVRGDSAAYFCASSPRSGTESTEAFFGQGTRLTVV.

The gene calls are TRBV4-2 and TRBJ2-1; checking the TCRdb D call of TRBD2 is not possible without DNA. The CDR3 is 13 residues long. CDR1 LGHNA and CDR2 YNFKEQ come from the germline V gene. The CDR3 reads CASSQGVRAWQFF.

The chain couples TRBV3-1 to TRBJ2-3; TCRdb names TRBD2, which stays unverified in the absence of DNA. Germline-derived CDR1 and CDR2 are LGHDT and YNNKEL (reference sequence). The CDR3 sequence is 17 residues long. The CDR3 is CASSLRPSSGFPDTQYF.

In terms of frequency, this clonotype is medium-sized. This chain joins TRBV18 and TRBJ2-2; TCRdb indicates TRBD1, and absent DNA this call remains unverified. The CDR3 loop spans 16 amino acids. Per germline, CDR1 KGHSH and CDR2 LQKENI. CDR3 region: CASSLTGPSNTGELFF. Full variable domain (missing parts from reference TRBV18 and TRBJ2-2): NAGVMQNPRHLVRRRGQEARLRCSPMKGHSHVYWYRQLPEEGLKFMVYLQKENIIDESGMPKERFSAEFPKEGPSILRIQQVVRGDSAAYFCASSLTGPSNTGELFFGEGSRLTVL.